A single sample gave rise to the 30 T cell receptor beta chains below, sequenced in a study of shared clonotypes between healthy human individuals. Using immunoSEQ multiplex PCR, the repertoire was profiled, and TCRdb retains in-frame clones only, with some absent. This table holds approximately 1.9 million clones, 93% found once. Terminally differentiated effector memory CD45RA+ cells were excluded from the naive CD8 cells, which were CD45RO-negative and positively selected for CCR7. Sequencing used naive CD8+ T cells from PBMCs. The receptors stem from a man aged 18 to 30 in good health. Some clones in this sample may be carry-over from other donors' samples.

This clone was seen only once. This rearrangement joins TRBV4-2 to TRBJ2-2; D is uncertain. From germline, CDR1 is LGHNA and CDR2 YNFKEQ. The CDR3 runs to 14 residues. With 0 bases removed from V and 5 bases from J, the gap between germline ends came to 7 bases. The CDR3 DNA reads as TGTGCCAGCAGCCAAGACCCCGCGACCGGGGAGCTGTTTTTT. Translated, it gives CASSQDPATGELFF.

This clone was seen a handful of times. Other nucleotide sequences from this sample produce the same CDR3. The chain uses TRBV18 and TRBJ1-1; D uncertain. The CDR3 loop spans 11 amino acids. Germline CDR1 KGHSH, CDR2 LQKENI. V was shortened by 3 bases and J by 5 bases, with 4 bases between the two germline ends. The CDR3 DNA is TGTGCCAGCTCACCGGGAACTGAAGCTTTCTTT. Translating it yields CASSPGTEAFF.

The chain has TRBV27 and TRBJ1-1; tentatively, D is TRBD1 (5 bases). Between the trimmed V and J ends, which lost 1 base and 0 bases, there was a span of 9 bases. CDR3 length equals 15 residues. The V gene's germline CDR1 is MNHEY and CDR2 SMNVEV (reference sequence). CDR3 amino acids: CASSLLRGMNTEAFF. Written as DNA, the CDR3 is TGTGCCAGCAGTTTATTGAGGGGAATGAACACTGAAGCTTTCTTT.

The chain joins TRBV7-9 to TRBJ1-1; tentatively, D is TRBD1 (6 bases). The CDR3 extends over 14 amino acids. Germline values: CDR1 SEHNR, CDR2 FQNEAQ (reference sequence). The ends were cut back, 4 bases at V and 4 bases at J, with 13 bases in the middle. CDR3 sequence reads: CASSSAGGPTEAFF. Here the CDR3 DNA reads TGTGCCAGCAGCTCCGCCGGGGGGCCCACTGAAGCTTTCTTT.

This sequence joins TRBV13 and TRBJ2-1, with D unclear. CDR1 is PRHDT and CDR2 is FYEKMQ in the germline V gene (reference sequence). The ends were cut back, 5 bases at V and 3 bases at J, with 17 bases in the middle. This CDR3 region has 16 residues. The CDR3 here is CASSGLDQHVYNEQFF. For the CDR3, the DNA is TGTGCCAGCAGCGGCCTTGACCAACATGTCTACAATGAGCAGTTCTTC.

The chain couples TRBV10-2 to TRBJ1-1; no clear D. V was shortened by 10 bases and J by 6 bases, with 18 bases between the two germline ends. CDR1 is WSHSY and CDR2 is SAAADI in the germline V gene. This CDR3 comprises 13 residues. Here the CDR3 reads CATRGRVGPEAFF. The CDR3 DNA is TGCGCCACCCGAGGCCGTGTCGGACCTGAAGCTTTCTTT.

V and J are TRBV7-2 and TRBJ2-1; 13 bases map to TRBD2. The CDR3 has 15 residues. Germline V gene lookup returns CDR1 SGHTA and CDR2 FQGNSA. V dropped 3 bases and J dropped 9; count of bases not matched to a gene: 5. The CDR3, as DNA: TGTGCCAGCAGCTTGTACACTAGCGGGAGGGGTGAGCAGTTCTTC. Translation: CASSLYTSGRGEQFF.

This clone was found once. The rearrangement joins TRBV7-9 to TRBJ1-1; D not certain. V was trimmed by 7 bases and J by 6 bases, leaving 21 bases between them. The germline V gene encodes CDR1 SEHNR and CDR2 FQNEAQ (reference sequence). This CDR3 is built from 15 residues. The CDR3 loop reads CASTGVGGIAAEAFF. CDR3 nucleotide sequence: TGTGCCAGCACCGGGGTGGGTGGGATCGCCGCTGAAGCTTTCTTT.

V gene TRBV27 combines with J gene TRBJ2-6, with D hard to call. Trimming removed 2 bases at V and 0 bases at J, with 11 bases between. The length of the CDR3 is 17 residues. Germline V gives CDR1 MNHEY, CDR2 SMNVEV (reference sequence). The chain's CDR3 is CASSLRFGLSGANVLTF. CDR3 DNA: TGTGCCAGCAGTTTAAGATTTGGTCTCTCTGGGGCCAACGTCCTGACTTTC.

This chain connects TRBV15 to TRBJ2-1; D unresolved. Trimming left V 7 bases short and J 4 bases short, with 11 bases between. Germline V gene data show CDR1 as LNHNV and CDR2 as YYDKDF (reference sequence). The CDR3 is made up of 13 amino acids. CDR3 sequence (DNA): TGTGCCACCAAGTCTGGTGGGTACAATGAGCAGTTCTTC. It is translated as CATKSGGYNEQFF. Full variable domain (missing parts from reference TRBV15 and TRBJ2-1): DAMVIQNPRYQVTQFGKPVTLSCSQTLNHNVMYWYQQKSSQAPKLLFHYYDKDFNNEADTPDNFQSRRPNTSFCFLDIRSPGLGDTAMYLCATKSGGYNEQFFGPGTRLTVL.

The V gene is TRBV15, the J gene TRBJ1-5; no reliable D call. Trimming removed 6 bases at V and 0 bases at J, with 12 bases between. The CDR3 covers 15 residues. The germline V gene encodes CDR1 LNHNV and CDR2 YYDKDF (reference sequence). The CDR3 DNA sequence: TGTGCCACCAGGTTGCAACTTTATAGCAATCAGCCCCAGCATTTT. This gives the protein CATRLQLYSNQPQHF. Complete variable domain (other parts from reference TRBV15 and TRBJ1-5): DAMVIQNPRYQVTQFGKPVTLSCSQTLNHNVMYWYQQKSSQAPKLLFHYYDKDFNNEADTPDNFQSRRPNTSFCFLDIRSPGLGDTAMYLCATRLQLYSNQPQHFGDGTRLSIL.

This chain links TRBV7-9 with TRBJ1-2; 7 bases match TRBD1. After removal of 5 bases from V and 5 bases from J, the junction contained 14 bases not matched to a gene. Per germline, CDR1 SEHNR and CDR2 FQNEAQ (reference sequence). There are 16 residues in the CDR3. This CDR3 is CASSRDARDSRYGYTF. The CDR3 DNA is TGTGCCAGCAGCCGAGACGCCCGGGACAGCCGTTATGGCTACACCTTC.

The chain is built from TRBV19 and TRBJ1-1; the match to TRBD1 covers 8 bases. Germline V gene sequence: CDR1 LNHDA, CDR2 SQIVND (reference sequence). V was clipped by 4 bases and J by 4 bases; unmatched bases: 5. There are 14 residues in the CDR3. The CDR3 nucleotides are TGTGCCAGTAGTAAAAGGACAGGGACCACTGAAGCTTTCTTT. This codes for CASSKRTGTTEAFF.

The chain uses TRBV15 and TRBJ1-3; 8 bases are a match to TRBD1. The CDR3 spans 15 residues. Germline values: CDR1 LNHNV, CDR2 YYDKDF (reference sequence). V dropped 1 base and J dropped 2; count of bases not matched to a gene: 1. The CDR3 spells CATSRARGPGNTIYF. CDR3 nucleotide sequence: TGTGCCACCAGCAGAGCCAGGGGGCCTGGAAACACCATATATTTT.

This rearrangement joins TRBV9 to TRBJ2-1, with D maybe TRBD2 (6 bases). This CDR3 spans 17 amino acids. Germline CDR1 is SGDLS and CDR2 is YYNGEE. V lost 4 bases and J 2 bases, leaving 19 bases between the germline ends. Written as DNA, the CDR3 is TGTGCCAGCAGCCCCCCGTCGGGCGGACTAACCTACAATGAGCAGTTCTTC. Residues: CASSPPSGGLTYNEQFF. Using reference TRBV9 and TRBJ2-1 for the parts outside the CDR3, the full variable domain is DSGVTQTPKHLITATGQRVTLRCSPRSGDLSVYWYQQSLDQGLQFLIQYYNGEERAKGNILERFSAQQFPDLHSELNLSSLELGDSALYFCASSPPSGGLTYNEQFFGPGTRLTVL.

V gene TRBV7-3 combines with J gene TRBJ2-1; TRBD2 matches 12 bases. From germline, CDR1 is SGHTA and CDR2 FQGTGA. The CDR3 has 20 amino acids. V shed 2 bases, J shed 0 bases, and the junction held 11 bases outside the gene matches. The CDR3 spells CASSLVGTSGHRSSYNEQFF. The CDR3 coding sequence is TGTGCCAGCAGCTTAGTCGGGACTAGCGGGCATCGAAGCTCCTACAATGAGCAGTTCTTC.

This clone occurred a few times. The gene calls are TRBV7-9 and TRBJ1-1; D is undetermined. The CDR3 runs to 13 residues. Germline-derived CDR1 and CDR2 are SEHNR and FQNEAQ (reference sequence). V dropped 3 bases and J dropped 4 bases, with 9 bases sitting between them. The CDR3 loop reads CASSLDGVTEAFF. The DNA for the CDR3 is TGTGCCAGCAGCTTGGACGGAGTCACTGAAGCTTTCTTT.

This clone was detected once. This chain links TRBV27 with TRBJ2-1, with D possibly being TRBD1 (6 bases). CDR3 length: 12 residues. V was pared by 5 bases and J by 5 bases, with 7 bases between. The germline CDR1 and CDR2 sequences are MNHEY and SMNVEV (reference sequence). CDR3 sequence: CASSDRHNEQFF. CDR3 nucleotide sequence: TGTGCCAGCAGTGACAGGCACAATGAGCAGTTCTTC.

This clone showed up just a few times. The genes are TRBV27 and TRBJ2-2; D is uncertain. Germline CDR1 MNHEY, CDR2 SMNVEV (reference sequence). Trimming removed 6 bases at V and 4 bases at J, with 9 bases between. This CDR3 is 13 amino acids long. This chain's CDR3 is CASSPLLTGELFF. The DNA for the CDR3 is TGTGCCAGCAGCCCCCTTCTCACCGGGGAGCTGTTTTTT.

The chain has TRBV7-3 and TRBJ1-1; a weak D match, TRBD1 (5 bases). This CDR3 contains 13 residues. Germline V gives CDR1 SGHTA, CDR2 FQGTGA. V shed 4 bases and J shed 1 base, with 7 bases lying between them. The CDR3 region has the DNA TGTGCCAGCAGCTACACAGGGAACACTGAAGCTTTCTTT. Its protein is CASSYTGNTEAFF. Complete variable domain (other parts from reference TRBV7-3 and TRBJ1-1): GAGVSQTPSNKVTEKGKYVELRCDPISGHTALYWYRQSLGQGPEFLIYFQGTGAADDSGLPNDRFFAVRPEGSVSTLKIQRTERGDSAVYLCASSYTGNTEAFFGQGTRLTVV.

V gene TRBV7-9 combines with J gene TRBJ2-7; 7 positions match TRBD1. This CDR3 comprises 15 residues. With V trimmed by 1 base and J by 3 bases, 6 bases remained unmatched. Germline assignment: CDR1 SEHNR and CDR2 FQNEAQ (reference sequence). CDR3 nucleotide sequence: TGTGCCAGCAGCTTAGGGGGTGCAGGGGGCTACGAGCAGTACTTC. Encoded protein: CASSLGGAGGYEQYF. Combining the CDR3 with reference TRBV7-9 and TRBJ2-7 gives the whole variable domain DTGVSQNPRHKITKRGQNVTFRCDPISEHNRLYWYRQTLGQGPEFLTYFQNEAQLEKSRLLSDRFSAERPKGSFSTLEIQRTEQGDSAMYLCASSLGGAGGYEQYFGPGTRLTVT.

In its sample, this clone was seen a few times. V is TRBV7-2 and J is TRBJ2-1, with 8 bases aligning to TRBD1. Germline V gives CDR1 SGHTA, CDR2 FQGNSA. The CDR3 loop spans 14 amino acids. The junction had 9 bases not matched to a gene; V was cut back by 7 bases and J by 7 bases. CDR3 DNA: TGTGCCAGCACCAGGGGGCGGCCCCCAAATGAGCAGTTCTTC. It is translated as CASTRGRPPNEQFF.

This chain links TRBV9 with TRBJ2-7; 9 nucleotides align to TRBD1. After removal of 3 bases from V and 3 bases from J, the junction contained 7 bases not matched to a gene. Germline assignment: CDR1 SGDLS and CDR2 YYNGEE. The CDR3 totals 15 residues. CDR3 sequence reads: CASSGGTGTHYEQYF. The CDR3 bases are TGTGCCAGCAGCGGAGGGACAGGGACTCACTACGAGCAGTACTTC. The full variable domain, completed using reference TRBV9 and TRBJ2-7, is DSGVTQTPKHLITATGQRVTLRCSPRSGDLSVYWYQQSLDQGLQFLIQYYNGEERAKGNILERFSAQQFPDLHSELNLSSLELGDSALYFCASSGGTGTHYEQYFGPGTRLTVT.

In the case of this clone: The junction differs from germline at one of its ends, possibly a read error. The chain uses TRBV10-1 and TRBJ2-1; TRBD2 matches at 7 bases. The CDR3 has 17 residues. Germline loops: CDR1 WNHNN, CDR2 SYGVQD (reference sequence). CDR3 protein: CASSESLSPGGRYEQFF. CDR3 DNA sequence: TGCGCCAGCAGCGAGTCCCTATCTCCGGGAGGAAGGTATGAGCAGTTCTTC.

V usage is TRBV4-3 and J usage is TRBJ2-7, with 10 bases fitting TRBD1. CDR1 is LGHNA, CDR2 YSLEER, per germline. V trimming: 4 bases; J trimming: 3 bases; junction bases outside the gene matches: 9. The length of the CDR3 is 16 residues. CDR3 region: CASSPEGTGDRYEQYF. In DNA form, the CDR3 reads TGCGCCAGCAGCCCTGAAGGGACAGGGGACCGCTACGAGCAGTACTTC.

V and J are TRBV28 and TRBJ2-7; D gene ambiguous. CDR1 is MDHEN, CDR2 SYDVKM, per germline. The CDR3 is 13 residues long. Trimming removed 2 bases at V and 4 bases at J, with 9 bases between. This CDR3 reads CASSLAAEYEQYF. The CDR3 region has the DNA TGTGCCAGCAGTTTAGCCGCCGAGTACGAGCAGTACTTC.

The chain links TRBV9 to TRBJ2-1; the match to TRBD2 covers 11 bases. This CDR3 contains 15 residues. Trimming removed 4 bases from V and 7 bases from J; junction bases left unmatched: 7. The germline V gene has CDR1 SGDLS and CDR2 YYNGEE. CDR3 loop: CASSKLAGGWNEQFF. The CDR3 DNA follows: TGTGCCAGCAGCAAATTAGCGGGAGGGTGGAATGAGCAGTTCTTC. The variable domain in full, with the rest retrieved from reference TRBV9 and TRBJ2-1, is DSGVTQTPKHLITATGQRVTLRCSPRSGDLSVYWYQQSLDQGLQFLIQYYNGEERAKGNILERFSAQQFPDLHSELNLSSLELGDSALYFCASSKLAGGWNEQFFGPGTRLTVL.

The chain has TRBV13 and TRBJ2-1; D remains unclear. Germline CDR1 and CDR2: PRHDT and FYEKMQ (reference sequence). CDR3 length equals 12 residues. V was clipped by 5 bases and J by 7 bases, with 9 bases between them. The CDR3 bases are TGTGCCAGCAGCCCGACCAATAATGAGCAGTTCTTC. Amino acid sequence: CASSPTNNEQFF. The variable domain in full, completed from reference TRBV13 and TRBJ2-1, reads AAGVIQSPRHLIKEKRETATLKCYPIPRHDTVYWYQQGPGQDPQFLISFYEKMQSDKGSIPDRFSAQQFSDYHSELNMSSLELGDSALYFCASSPTNNEQFFGPGTRLTVL.

The chain uses TRBV4-1 and TRBJ1-5; D is perhaps TRBD1 (5 bases). Trimming removed 3 bases at V and 7 bases at J, with 16 bases between. The CDR3 covers 15 residues. Germline lookup yields CDR1 MGHRA and CDR2 YSYEKL. CDR3 sequence reads: CASSQADGARQPQHF. The CDR3 coding sequence is TGCGCCAGCAGCCAGGCTGACGGGGCACGGCAGCCCCAGCATTTT.

This chain links TRBV9 with TRBJ2-2; TRBD2 matches 14 bases. V was clipped by 0 bases and J by 0 bases; unmatched bases: 10. The CDR3 has 21 amino acids. Germline CDR1 reads SGDLS; CDR2 reads YYNGEE. CDR3 DNA sequence: TGTGCCAGCAGCGTAGCCCTTTCGAGGACTAGCGGGAGGCCGAACACCGGGGAGCTGTTTTTT. It encodes CASSVALSRTSGRPNTGELFF.